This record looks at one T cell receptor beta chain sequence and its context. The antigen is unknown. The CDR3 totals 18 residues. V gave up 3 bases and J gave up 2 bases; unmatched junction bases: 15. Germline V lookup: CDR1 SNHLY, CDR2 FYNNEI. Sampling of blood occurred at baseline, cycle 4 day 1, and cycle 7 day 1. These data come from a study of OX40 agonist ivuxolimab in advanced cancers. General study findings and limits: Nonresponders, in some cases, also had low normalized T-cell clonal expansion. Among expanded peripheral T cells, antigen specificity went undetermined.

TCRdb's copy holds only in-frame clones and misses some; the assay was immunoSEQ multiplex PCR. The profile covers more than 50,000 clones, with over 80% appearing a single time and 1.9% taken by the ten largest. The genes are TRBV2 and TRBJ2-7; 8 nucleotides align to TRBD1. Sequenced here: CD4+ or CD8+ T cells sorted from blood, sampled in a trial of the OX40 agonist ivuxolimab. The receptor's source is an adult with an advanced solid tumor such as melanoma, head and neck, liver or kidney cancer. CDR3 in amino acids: CASSEPPRTGYDPYEQYF. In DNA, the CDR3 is TGTGCCAGCAGTGAGCCTCCTCGGACAGGGTACGATCCCTACGAGCAGTACTTC.